A selection of T cell receptor beta chains follows, all from one sample in a study. TCRdb re-analysed the RT-PCR reads in MiXCR, keeping a single row per CDR3 protein. The sample records approximately 720,000 distinct CDR3 sequences, 14% being singletons. The sequencing input was memory CD4+ T cells from blood. The source is a female donor in good health, serving as a healthy control. Both conserved end residues are part of each CDR3. A D gene is named only where the DNA matches it firmly. Rows give clone size only sometimes, using once, few, many, or a class for an expanded clone.

.	TRBV7-8	TRBJ1-3	many	TGTGCCAGCAGTCGTACCGGGACGGCTGGAAACACCATATATTTT	CASSRTGTAGNTIYF
TRBD1	TRBV24-1	TRBJ1-5	.	TGTGCCACCAGTGACTCCGGGACAGGAGACGGGCAGCCCCAGCATTTT	CATSDSGTGDGQPQHF
TRBD1	TRBV20-1	TRBJ1-5	.	TGCAGTGCTCAAGTCGACAGGGGAATTCGAAGCAATCAGCCCCAGCATTTT	CSAQVDRGIRSNQPQHF
.	TRBV20-1	TRBJ1-4	many	TGCAGTGCTAGAAGCAGTCGCGAAAAACTGTTTTTT	CSARSSREKLFF
.	TRBV20-1	TRBJ2-3	many	TGCAGTGCTAGCGGGAACACAGATACGCAGTATTTT	CSASGNTDTQYF
TRBD2	TRBV6-5	TRBJ2-1	.	TGTGCCAGCAGTTATACCCAGCGGGAGGGCCGCGAGCAGTTCTTC	CASSYTQREGREQFF
TRBD2	TRBV12-3/TRBV12-4	TRBJ2-1	few	TGTGCCAGCAGTTTACTGACTAGCGGAATAACGCCTCAGTTCTTC	CASSLLTSGITPQFF
.	TRBV20-1	TRBJ2-4	.	TGCAGTGCTAGAGCGTCGGTTGGGGGGGGCCAAGGGACCAAAAACATTCAGTACTTC	CSARASVGGGQGTKNIQYF
.	TRBV7-9	TRBJ2-3	few	TGTGCCAGCAGCCTCCGGGGGTCCTTCCTTAGCACAGATACGCAGTATTTT	CASSLRGSFLSTDTQYF
.	TRBV7-2	TRBJ2-5	many	TGTGCCAGCAGCTTAGAGGGCCGGAGGGGTTGGGAGACCCAGTACTTC	CASSLEGRRGWETQYF
.	TRBV27	TRBJ2-7	few	TGTGCCAGCAGTCCTTGGATAACGGAGGAGCAGTACTTC	CASSPWITEEQYF
.	TRBV12-3/TRBV12-4	TRBJ2-7	many	TGTGCCAGCAGTTTAGAGAGGCGAGCTCTTGACTACGAGCAGTACTTC	CASSLERRALDYEQYF
.	TRBV5-1	TRBJ1-2	few	TGCGCCAGCAGCTTATTTGATTTTGGGAATGGCTACACCTTC	CASSLFDFGNGYTF
TRBD1	TRBV7-2	TRBJ1-4	.	TGTGCCAGCACCCGGGACAGGGGTTATGAAAAACTGTTTTTT	CASTRDRGYEKLFF
TRBD2	TRBV28	TRBJ2-7	few	TGTGCCAGCAGTGTTCGACTAGCGGGAGAGCGCGAGCAGTACTTC	CASSVRLAGEREQYF
TRBD2	TRBV20-1	TRBJ2-1	few	TGCAGTGCTTCCCCGACTAGCGGGAGATGGGGCAGATACAATGAGCAGTTCTTC	CSASPTSGRWGRYNEQFF
.	TRBV6-2/TRBV6-3	TRBJ1-2	.	TGTGCCAGCAGTTACCGCCTACCGTCCTATGGCTACACCTTC	CASSYRLPSYGYTF
.	TRBV7-9	TRBJ2-7	few	TGTGCCAGCAGCTTATTCGGGATTGGGGCGGAGGAGCAGTACTTC	CASSLFGIGAEEQYF
.	TRBV20-1	TRBJ1-2	many	TGCAGTGCTATAATCATAGTTAACTATGGCTACACCTTC	CSAIIIVNYGYTF
.	TRBV3-1	TRBJ2-5	.	TGTGCCAGCAGCCAAAACGCCCCGGAGACCCAGTACTTC	CASSQNAPETQYF
.	TRBV12-3/TRBV12-4	TRBJ2-7	many	TGTGCCAGCAGTTACGGGCTCCGGGAGCAGTACTTC	CASSYGLREQYF
.	TRBV15	TRBJ2-7	.	TGTGCCACCAGCGAGTGGGGGCAGAACTACGAGCAGTACTTC	CATSEWGQNYEQYF